This T cell receptor beta chain was observed in a study of blood T cells in healthy people across ages. A minimum of 6 million PBMCs was isolated per sample. CDR1 SGDLS and CDR2 YYNGEE come from the germline V gene. The length of the CDR3 is 15 residues. The use of a sample-barcoded 5' primer and a J-beta primer mix characterized a second PCR of roughly 6 to 11 cycles. In TCRdb, the 5' RACE reads were re-called with MiXCR into one record per CDR3 protein. Of around 1.5 million distinct CDR3 sequences in the sample, around 59% were seen once. General study findings and limits: A greater number of naive CD4+ cells and higher diversity distinguished long-lived donors from aged donors.

Worth noting for this clonotype: As yet, its antigen is unknown.

The sequence came from a man in his late teens or twenties in good health. The V call is TRBV9, the J call TRBJ2-4; possible D gene TRBD1, 6 bases. The J call is in doubt because the DNA end fits TRBJ2-7 better. Specimen: blood. The CDR3 sequence is CASSVVSQGTYEQYF. CDR3 coding DNA: TGTGCCAGCAGCGTAGTCAGTCAGGGGACCTACGAGCAGTACTTC.